This TCR beta chain was recorded in a study of spatial heterogeneity in lung cancer. TCRdb ran MiXCR on the 5' RACE reads and lists one entry per CDR3 protein. Among 95,000 to 120,000 distinct CDR3 sequences listed, about a tenth were seen once. Time point indicated: blood at routine non-recurrence follow-up after resection. Sequenced material: PBMCs, taken at follow-up. This TCR derives from a female donor with early-stage non-small cell lung cancer.

The chain's CDR3 is CASSLGSVQETQYF. The CDR3 DNA reads as TGCGCCAGCAGCTTGGGGTCAGTCCAAGAGACCCAGTACTTC. The chain uses TRBV5-1 and TRBJ2-5; no clear D. V lost 0 bases and J lost 1, with 7 bases in between. Germline loops: CDR1 SGHRS, CDR2 YFSETQ. The CDR3 contains 14 residues.